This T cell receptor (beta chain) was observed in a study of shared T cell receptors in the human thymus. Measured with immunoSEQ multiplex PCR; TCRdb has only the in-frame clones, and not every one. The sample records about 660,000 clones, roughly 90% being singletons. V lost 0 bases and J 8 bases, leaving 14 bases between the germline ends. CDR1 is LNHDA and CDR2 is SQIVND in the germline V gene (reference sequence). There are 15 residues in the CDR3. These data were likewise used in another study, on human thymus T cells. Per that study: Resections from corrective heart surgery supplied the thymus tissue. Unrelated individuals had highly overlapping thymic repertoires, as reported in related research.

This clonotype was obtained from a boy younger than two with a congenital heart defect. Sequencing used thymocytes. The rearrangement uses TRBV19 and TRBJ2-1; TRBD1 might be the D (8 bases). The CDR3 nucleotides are TGTGCCAGTAGTATAGAGGACACAGGGGGGGATGAGCAGTTCTTC. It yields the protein CASSIEDTGGDEQFF.